These 21 T cell receptor beta chains originate from one sample sequenced in a study of shared clonotypes between healthy human individuals. Some clones are missing from TCRdb's copy, which holds only in-frame ones; the method was immunoSEQ multiplex PCR. The sample includes 400,000 to 550,000 clones, around 80% seen only once; the top ten take approximately 12%. Material: PBMCs. Source of these receptors: a woman aged 40 to 55 in good health. Some clones in this sample may be carry-over from other donors' samples.

This clone was observed a few times. Other DNA variants within this sample encode the same CDR3. The V gene is TRBV5-1, the J gene TRBJ2-5, with unresolved D. This CDR3 contains 12 residues. V dropped 0 bases and J dropped 0 bases, with 0 bases sitting between them. Germline V lookup: CDR1 SGHRS, CDR2 YFSETQ. CDR3: CASSLDQETQYF. The CDR3 nucleotides read TGCGCCAGCAGCTTGGACCAAGAGACCCAGTACTTC.

The rearrangement joins TRBV27 to TRBJ2-3; D call uncertain. Looked up from germline, CDR1 is MNHEY and CDR2 is SMNVEV (reference sequence). With 4 bases removed from V and 0 bases from J, the gap between germline ends came to 5 bases. The CDR3 has 13 residues. CDR3 region: CASSSHSTDTQYF. The CDR3 DNA sequence: TGTGCCAGCAGTTCCCATAGCACAGATACGCAGTATTTT.

The chain uses TRBV7-9 and TRBJ1-1; D unclear. Germline CDR1 SEHNR, CDR2 FQNEAQ (reference sequence). V gave up 1 base and J gave up 3 bases, with 3 bases separating them. CDR3 length equals 12 residues. The CDR3 nucleotides are TGTGCCAGCAGCTTAGACTACACTGAAGCTTTCTTT. It translates to CASSLDYTEAFF.

The rearrangement uses TRBV19 and TRBJ1-2; 8 nucleotides agree with TRBD1. The CDR3 loop spans 13 amino acids. V dropped 7 bases and J dropped 5; count of bases not matched to a gene: 6. Germline values: CDR1 LNHDA, CDR2 SQIVND (reference sequence). The CDR3 nucleotides read TGTGCCAGTACCGCCGGACAGGGATATGGCTACACCTTC. Its protein product is CASTAGQGYGYTF.

A remark on this clone: Other nucleotide sequences in the sample specify the same CDR3. The genes are TRBV2 and TRBJ2-3, with D possibly TRBD2 on 5 matching bases. CDR1 and CDR2 from the germline V gene are SNHLY and FYNNEI. This CDR3 comprises 14 residues. The V end was cut by 3 bases, the J end by 1 base, with 8 bases between. CDR3 coding DNA: TGTGCCAGCAGTGAGGCGGGCCGCACAGATACGCAGTATTTT. Amino acid sequence: CASSEAGRTDTQYF.

The genes are TRBV6-1 and TRBJ2-3; a weak D match, TRBD1 (6 bases). The germline V and J ends were trimmed by 3 bases and 2 bases, with 9 bases remaining between them. Germline V gives CDR1 MNHNS, CDR2 SASEGT. This CDR3 is 14 amino acids long. The CDR3 DNA reads TGTGCCAGCAGTGAGGGGGCACCCACAGATACGCAGTATTTT. Translation: CASSEGAPTDTQYF.

The chain links TRBV9 to TRBJ2-1; TRBD2 matches at 7 bases. Germline V CDR1 and CDR2: SGDLS, YYNGEE. This CDR3 has 16 amino acids. Trimming cost V 3 bases and J 0 bases; bases outside gene matches: 6. This CDR3 is CASSAGASGSYNEQFF. The CDR3 DNA reads TGTGCCAGCAGCGCCGGGGCTAGCGGCTCCTACAATGAGCAGTTCTTC. Drawing the rest from reference TRBV9 and TRBJ2-1, the complete variable domain is DSGVTQTPKHLITATGQRVTLRCSPRSGDLSVYWYQQSLDQGLQFLIQYYNGEERAKGNILERFSAQQFPDLHSELNLSSLELGDSALYFCASSAGASGSYNEQFFGPGTRLTVL.

As for this clone: With a much larger clone just one base away, this may be a read error. V gene TRBV5-1 combines with J gene TRBJ1-5; D is perhaps TRBD1 (6 bases). The CDR3 sequence is 14 residues long. Per germline, CDR1 SGHRS and CDR2 YFSETQ. Deletions cut 3 bases from V and 0 bases from J, with 7 bases between. CDR3 sequence: CASSSDSSNQPQHF. The CDR3 bases are TGCGCCAGCAGCTCGGACAGTAGCAATCAGCCCCAGCATTTT.

Comment on this clone: Within the sample, other DNA sequences also encode this same CDR3. The chain is built from TRBV7-6 and TRBJ2-7, with D tentatively TRBD2 (5 bases). The CDR3 is made up of 13 amino acids. The V end was cut by 5 bases, the J end by 3 bases, with 11 bases between. Germline V lookup: CDR1 SGHVS, CDR2 FNYEAQ. The CDR3 reads CASSPRRSYEQYF. In DNA, the CDR3 is TGTGCCAGCAGCCCCCGGAGGAGCTACGAGCAGTACTTC.

Concerning this clone itself: Other DNA sequences in the sample encode the same CDR3. The chain joins TRBV11-2 to TRBJ1-5; unclear D gene. Germline-derived CDR1 and CDR2 are SGHAT and FQNNGV. Deletions cut 5 bases from V and 0 bases from J, with 5 bases between. The CDR3 is made up of 13 amino acids. The CDR3 nucleotides are TGTGCCAGCAGCCAGTATAGCAATCAGCCCCAGCATTTT. As protein: CASSQYSNQPQHF.

V gene TRBV13 combines with J gene TRBJ2-7, with D perhaps TRBD2 (7 bases). V lost 4 bases to trimming and J lost 4 bases, with 11 bases between them. Germline CDR1 reads PRHDT; CDR2 reads FYEKMQ (reference sequence). The CDR3 totals 13 residues. The CDR3 nucleotides are TGTGCCAGCAGCTCGCGGGGGCCGTACGAGCAGTACTTC. Amino acid sequence: CASSSRGPYEQYF.

The chain recombines TRBV5-6 with TRBJ2-3; D might be TRBD2 (5 bases). Per the germline V gene, CDR1 is SGHDT and CDR2 is YYEEEE. This CDR3 is 16 amino acids long. The V end was cut by 4 bases, the J end by 5 bases, with 20 bases between. The CDR3 sequence is CASSPLVGLAGDTQYF. CDR3 coding DNA: TGTGCCAGCAGCCCCCTGGTCGGGCTAGCTGGAGATACGCAGTATTTT.

This chain connects TRBV5-1 to TRBJ2-7, with D hard to call. CDR1 is SGHRS and CDR2 is YFSETQ in the germline V gene. The length of the CDR3 is 12 residues. The germline V and J ends were trimmed by 5 bases and 0 bases, with 6 bases remaining between them. For the CDR3, the DNA is TGCGCCAGCAGGATGGACTCCTACGAGCAGTACTTC. Translation gives CASRMDSYEQYF.

The J gene is TRBJ2-2, the V gene TRBV11-2; D is perhaps TRBD1 (5 bases). CDR1 and CDR2 from the germline V gene are SGHAT and FQNNGV. The ends were cut back, 7 bases at V and 1 base at J, with 13 bases in the middle. The CDR3 spans 15 residues. For the CDR3, the DNA is TGTGCCAGCACCAAGGGGCAGATGAACACCGGGGAGCTGTTTTTT. Translating it yields CASTKGQMNTGELFF.

The gene calls are TRBV4-1 and TRBJ1-2; D perhaps matches TRBD1 (6 bases). CDR1 MGHRA and CDR2 YSYEKL come from the germline V gene. The CDR3 has 17 amino acids. The V and J ends lost 1 base and 5 bases respectively, with 20 bases between them. The CDR3 coding sequence is TGCGCCAGCAGCCAAGTAGGCCGACAGGTTAAGCCTTATGGCTACACCTTC. Amino acid sequence: CASSQVGRQVKPYGYTF.

V and J are TRBV28 and TRBJ2-7; D may correspond to TRBD1 or TRBD2 (5 bases each). Between the trimmed V and J ends, which lost 7 bases and 2 bases, there was a span of 18 bases. Germline assignment: CDR1 MDHEN and CDR2 SYDVKM. This CDR3 comprises 15 residues. The CDR3 DNA reads as TGTGCCAGCACCCAATCCGGGACGGACCCCTACGAGCAGTACTTC. It encodes CASTQSGTDPYEQYF.

The V and J genes are TRBV6-6 and TRBJ2-7, with TRBD2 matching over 7 bases. Germline loops: CDR1 MNHNY, CDR2 SVGAGI (reference sequence). Unmatched junction bases numbered 10, after V lost 7 bases and J lost 4 bases. The CDR3 runs to 14 residues. The CDR3 loop reads CASKKEGGQYEQYF. DNA for the CDR3: TGTGCCAGCAAAAAGGAGGGAGGGCAGTACGAGCAGTACTTC.

In DNA form, the CDR3 reads TGCGCCAGCAGCCAGGTGCTAGCGGGAGGGTACAATGAGCAGTTCTTC. It translates to CASSQVLAGGYNEQFF. The chain couples TRBV4-1 to TRBJ2-1, with 12 bases identical to TRBD2. CDR3 length: 16 amino acids. After removal of 3 bases from V and 4 bases from J, the junction contained 4 bases not matched to a gene. Germline V gives CDR1 MGHRA, CDR2 YSYEKL.

For this clone: Other DNA sequences from this sample encode an identical CDR3 as well. J is TRBJ2-2 and V is TRBV28; possibly TRBD2 for D (5 bases). Trimming pared 7 bases from V and 0 bases from J, leaving 6 bases between. The CDR3 consists of 13 residues. The germline gives CDR1 MDHEN, CDR2 SYDVKM. The CDR3 region is CASIGTNTGELFF. In nucleotides, the CDR3 is TGTGCCAGCATCGGGACGAACACCGGGGAGCTGTTTTTT.

The chain links TRBV6-6 to TRBJ2-4, with a possible D match to TRBD2 (6 bases). The germline V gene encodes CDR1 MNHNY and CDR2 SVGAGI (reference sequence). V lost 6 bases and J lost 5, with 17 bases in between. CDR3 size: 15 residues. CDR3 amino acids: CASSRWDSGENIQYF. The CDR3 DNA sequence: TGTGCCAGCAGCCGATGGGACTCCGGAGAAAACATTCAGTACTTC.

The J gene is TRBJ2-7, the V gene TRBV7-9; D gene ambiguous. Per germline, CDR1 SEHNR and CDR2 FQNEAQ (reference sequence). V lost 0 bases, J lost 5 bases, and 5 bases lay in between. The CDR3 consists of 12 residues. The chain's CDR3 is CASSLAWDEQYF. The CDR3 bases are TGTGCCAGCAGCTTAGCTTGGGACGAGCAGTACTTC.